These 5 T cell receptor beta chains were all obtained from the same sample, sequenced in a study of cytomegalovirus exposure and HLA in healthy donors. The study ran its PCR with 60 Vbeta and 13 Jbeta primers. Libraries were prepared by immunoSEQ multiplex PCR; TCRdb keeps only in-frame clonotypes and omits some of them. The data hold 150,000 to 200,000 clones, with approximately 80% observed a single time. The sequenced sample was PBMCs. Receptors were obtained from a woman younger than 45 in good health and CMV-seronegative.

The V gene is TRBV5-1, the J gene TRBJ2-2, with a tentative D call TRBD1 (6 bases). The CDR3 length is 14 residues. V shed 5 bases and J shed 1 base, with 9 bases lying between them. Germline V gives CDR1 SGHRS, CDR2 YFSETQ. The CDR3 loop reads CASRQGQNTGELFF. The CDR3 DNA follows: TGCGCCAGCAGGCAGGGACAGAACACCGGGGAGCTGTTTTTT.

This chain joins TRBV5-1 and TRBJ2-7; D gene unclear. In germline, CDR1 is SGHRS, CDR2 YFSETQ. Deletions cut 2 bases from V and 3 bases from J, with 6 bases between. The CDR3 is 12 residues long. DNA for the CDR3: TGCGCCAGCAGCTTTGGCGGCTACGAGCAGTACTTC. Protein product: CASSFGGYEQYF.

The chain links TRBV7-9 to TRBJ2-7, with a weak D call TRBD2 (5 bases). Trimming shortened V by 3 bases and J by 6 bases, and 9 bases separated the two germline ends. Germline loops: CDR1 SEHNR, CDR2 FQNEAQ (reference sequence). This CDR3 has 12 residues. Written as DNA, the CDR3 is TGTGCCAGCAGCTTCAGAGGGCTCGAGCAGTACTTC. Translated, it gives CASSFRGLEQYF.

This sequence joins TRBV25-1 and TRBJ2-1; no definite D call. Germline CDR1 MGHDK, CDR2 SYGVNS. Trimming stripped 0 bases from V and 8 bases from J, with 14 bases between. The CDR3 totals 15 residues. Here the CDR3 DNA reads TGTGCCAGCAGTGAATATATCCGGTTATTCGATGAGCAGTTCTTC. This codes for CASSEYIRLFDEQFF.

V is TRBV5-4 and J is TRBJ2-5; 9 bases align to TRBD1. V shed 2 bases and J 5 bases; nucleotides not matched to a gene: 10. Per germline, CDR1 SGHNT and CDR2 YYREEE (reference sequence). This CDR3 comprises 16 residues. The CDR3 nucleotides read TGTGCCAGCAGCTTCATTCCGGGACAGGGATCGGAGACCCAGTACTTC. Protein: CASSFIPGQGSETQYF.